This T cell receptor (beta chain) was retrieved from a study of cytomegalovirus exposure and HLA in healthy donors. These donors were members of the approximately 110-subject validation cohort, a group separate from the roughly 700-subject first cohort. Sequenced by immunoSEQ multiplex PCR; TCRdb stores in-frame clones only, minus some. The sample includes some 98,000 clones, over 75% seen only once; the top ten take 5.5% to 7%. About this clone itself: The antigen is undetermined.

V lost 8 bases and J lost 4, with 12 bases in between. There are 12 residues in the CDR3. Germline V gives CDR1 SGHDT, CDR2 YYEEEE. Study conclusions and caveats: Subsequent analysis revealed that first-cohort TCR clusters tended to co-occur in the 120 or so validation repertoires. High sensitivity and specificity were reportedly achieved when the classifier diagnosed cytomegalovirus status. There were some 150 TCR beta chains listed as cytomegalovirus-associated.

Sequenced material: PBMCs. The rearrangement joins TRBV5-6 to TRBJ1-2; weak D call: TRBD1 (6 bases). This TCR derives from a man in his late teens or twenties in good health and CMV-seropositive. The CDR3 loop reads CASCTGSYGYTF. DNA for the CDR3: TGTGCCAGTTGTACAGGGTCCTATGGCTACACCTTC.